This passage covers 22 T cell receptor beta chains from one sample sequenced in a study of shared clonotypes between healthy human individuals. Measured with immunoSEQ multiplex PCR; TCRdb has only the in-frame clones, and not every one. The sample shows 2 million to 2.5 million clones, 85% to 95% of them seen only once. Sequencing was carried out using naive CD4+ T cells from PBMCs. Subset here: CD45RA+ positively selected. All receptors derive from a young man in good health. Some clones in this sample may be carry-over from other donors' samples.

V usage is TRBV25-1 and J usage is TRBJ2-1, with D perhaps TRBD1 or TRBD2 (5 bases each). The CDR3 has 17 residues. Germline V CDR1 and CDR2: MGHDK, SYGVNS. Trimming left V 3 bases short and J 3 bases short, with 18 bases between. Here the CDR3 reads CASSDFTGQAVYNEQFF. CDR3 nucleotide sequence: TGTGCCAGCAGTGATTTTACGGGGCAGGCCGTCTACAATGAGCAGTTCTTC.

The CDR3: CASSGRRTGGSYEQYF. In DNA, the CDR3 is TGTGCCAGCAGCGGTCGTCGGACAGGGGGCTCCTACGAGCAGTACTTC. The chain carries TRBV11-2 and TRBJ2-7; 10 nucleotides align to TRBD1. In germline, CDR1 is SGHAT, CDR2 FQNNGV. With 5 bases clipped from V and 0 bases from J, the junction kept 7 bases outside the gene matches. The CDR3 length is 16 residues. The whole variable domain, filled in from reference TRBV11-2 and TRBJ2-7, reads EAGVAQSPRYKIIEKRQSVAFWCNPISGHATLYWYQQILGQGPKLLIQFQNNGVVDDSQLPKDRFSAERLKGVDSTLKIQPAKLEDSAVYLCASSGRRTGGSYEQYFGPGTRLTVT.

V is TRBV11-2 and J is TRBJ2-5; a weak D match, TRBD2 (5 bases). In germline, CDR1 is SGHAT, CDR2 FQNNGV. The CDR3 is 15 residues long. V was pared by 5 bases and J by 5 bases, with 18 bases between. The CDR3: CASSLQLSDGETQYF. CDR3 DNA sequence: TGTGCCAGCAGCCTCCAGCTTAGCGACGGGGAGACCCAGTACTTC.

The chain uses TRBV7-2 and TRBJ2-7; 12 bases map to TRBD2. The V gene end was trimmed by 5 bases and the J gene end by 2 bases; junction bases not matched to a gene: 10. The CDR3 is made up of 17 amino acids. CDR1 is SGHTA, CDR2 FQGNSA, per germline. The DNA of the CDR3 is TGTGCCAGCAGCCGTCGTCTAGCGGGAGGGACCGCCTACGAGCAGTACTTC. Encoded protein: CASSRRLAGGTAYEQYF.

J is TRBJ2-3 and V is TRBV5-1; 7 positions agree with TRBD1. Germline V gives CDR1 SGHRS, CDR2 YFSETQ. CDR3 length: 16 amino acids. The V and J ends lost 0 bases and 4 bases, in that order; junction bases with no gene match: 8. The CDR3 sequence is CASSLDGRGKADTQYF. In nucleotides, the CDR3 is TGCGCCAGCAGCTTGGACGGCAGGGGGAAGGCAGATACGCAGTATTTT.

The chain carries TRBV21-1 and TRBJ1-5; the table's D call, TRBD1, was not checked against the DNA. TRBV21-1 is labeled a pseudogene. CDR3 length equals 19 residues. In DNA form, the CDR3 reads TGTGCCAGCGGTCACGGAGGACAGACTACTAGTAATAGCAATCAGCCCCAGCATTTT. Its protein is CASGHGGQTTSNSNQPQHF.

The chain is built from TRBV14 and TRBJ2-7; 9 positions agree with TRBD1. The germline CDR1 and CDR2 sequences are SGHDN and FVKESK. V was pared by 2 bases and J by 5 bases, with 7 bases of the junction left unmatched. The CDR3 spans 15 residues. The CDR3: CASSQTGTGRNEQYF. The CDR3 DNA reads as TGTGCCAGCAGCCAAACCGGGACAGGGCGCAACGAGCAGTACTTC. Based on the CDR3 plus reference TRBV14 and TRBJ2-7, the full variable domain is EAGVTQFPSHSVIEKGQTVTLRCDPISGHDNLYWYRRVMGKEIKFLLHFVKESKQDESGMPNNRFLAERTGGTYSTLKVQPAELEDSGVYFCASSQTGTGRNEQYFGPGTRLTVT.

The J gene is TRBJ1-5, the V gene TRBV30; maybe TRBD1 (5 bases). The CDR3 is 14 residues long. V lost 1 base to trimming and J lost 4 bases, with 11 bases between them. Per the germline V gene, CDR1 is GTSNPN and CDR2 is SVGIG (reference sequence). In nucleotides, the CDR3 is TGTGCCTGGAGTGGACCCGCAGGGAATCAGCCCCAGCATTTT. It yields the protein CAWSGPAGNQPQHF. The whole variable domain, filled in from reference TRBV30 and TRBJ1-5, reads SQTIHQWPATLVQPVGSPLSLECTVEGTSNPNLYWYRQAAGRGLQLLFYSVGIGQISSEVPQNLSASRPQDRQFILSSKKLLLSDSGFYLCAWSGPAGNQPQHFGDGTRLSIL.

The V and J genes are TRBV5-1 and TRBJ2-1; 9 nucleotides match TRBD2. Germline values: CDR1 SGHRS, CDR2 YFSETQ. Losses at the gene ends were 0 bases for V and 7 bases for J; bases not matched to a gene: 5. The CDR3 extends over 15 amino acids. For the CDR3, the DNA is TGCGCCAGCAGCTTGGTTAGCGGGAGATTAAATGAGCAGTTCTTC. Amino acid sequence: CASSLVSGRLNEQFF.

The chain links TRBV5-8 to TRBJ2-1; 7 bases fit TRBD2. The CDR3 length is 16 residues. Germline assignment: CDR1 SGHTS and CDR2 YDEGEE. The J segment lost 0 bases and the V segment lost 0 bases, leaving 3 bases of the junction unmatched. CDR3 DNA: TGTGCCAGCAGCTTGGACGGGAGGAGCTCCTACAATGAGCAGTTCTTC. Its translation: CASSLDGRSSYNEQFF.

The chain employs TRBV28 and TRBJ2-4; a weak D match, TRBD1 (5 bases). The CDR3 is 14 residues long. The V end lost 7 bases, the J end lost 7 bases, and 17 bases lay between the germline ends. Germline CDR1 reads MDHEN; CDR2 reads SYDVKM. In nucleotides, the CDR3 is TGTGCCAGCATGATATCAAAGGGGTACAACATTCAGTACTTC. Translated, it gives CASMISKGYNIQYF.

The chain combines TRBV28 with TRBJ1-1; D is uncertain. Per the germline V gene, CDR1 is MDHEN and CDR2 is SYDVKM. The CDR3 sequence is 14 residues long. The V end was cut by 4 bases, the J end by 1 base, with 10 bases between. The CDR3 coding sequence is TGTGCCAGCAGTTCCGGCAGGAAGAACACTGAAGCTTTCTTT. Amino acid sequence: CASSSGRKNTEAFF. Full variable domain (remainder filled in from reference TRBV28 and TRBJ1-1): DVKVTQSSRYLVKRTGEKVFLECVQDMDHENMFWYRQDPGLGLRLIYFSYDVKMKEKGDIPEGYSVSREKKERFSLILESASTNQTSMYLCASSSGRKNTEAFFGQGTRLTVV.

CDR3 sequence reads: CASSLDLGRTVGNQPQHF. The DNA of the CDR3 is TGTGCCAGCAGCTTAGATTTGGGGCGAACAGTGGGGAATCAGCCCCAGCATTTT. The chain links TRBV11-3 to TRBJ1-5; D may be TRBD1 (5 bases). CDR1 SGHNT and CDR2 YENEEA come from the germline V gene. V lost 0 bases, J lost 4 bases, and 19 bases lay in between. This CDR3 comprises 18 residues. Looking up the rest from reference TRBV11-3 and TRBJ1-5 gives the full variable domain: EAGVVQSPRYKIIEKKQPVAFWCNPISGHNTLYWYLQNLGQGPELLIRYENEEAVDDSQLPKDRFSAERLKGVDSTLKIQPAELGDSAVYLCASSLDLGRTVGNQPQHFGDGTRLSIL.

The rearrangement uses TRBV6-5 and TRBJ2-7; the D is unclear. V lost 2 bases and J lost 0, with 8 bases in between. The germline V gene has CDR1 MNHEY and CDR2 SVGAGI. The CDR3 is 14 residues long. CDR3 protein: CASSYRYPSYEQYF. The CDR3 DNA reads TGTGCCAGCAGTTACCGTTACCCCTCCTACGAGCAGTACTTC.

DNA for the CDR3: TGTGCCAGCAGCTTAGAGGTAGGTGAGCCCTACGAGCAGTACTTC. It encodes CASSLEVGEPYEQYF. The rearrangement links TRBV7-2 to TRBJ2-7; D is undetermined. CDR1 is SGHTA, CDR2 FQGNSA, per germline. The CDR3 covers 15 residues. V was cut by 1 base and J by 2 bases, with 12 bases left in between.

V is TRBV5-1 and J is TRBJ2-1; tentative D call: TRBD2 (6 bases). The CDR3 is 16 amino acids. Germline lookup yields CDR1 SGHRS and CDR2 YFSETQ. V lost 1 base and J 6 bases, leaving 17 bases between the germline ends. The CDR3 loop is CASSLSLAASINEQFF. In nucleotides, the CDR3 is TGCGCCAGCAGCTTGTCACTAGCAGCATCAATCAATGAGCAGTTCTTC.

The chain has TRBV27 and TRBJ2-7, with D perhaps TRBD2 (5 bases). The CDR3 has 15 residues. V lost 2 bases, J lost 1 base, and 12 bases lay in between. Germline CDR1 and CDR2: MNHEY and SMNVEV (reference sequence). CDR3 coding DNA: TGTGCCAGCAGTTTAATGGGAGCTTGGTCCTACGAGCAGTACTTC. Its translation: CASSLMGAWSYEQYF.

The chain combines TRBV6-1 with TRBJ1-5; tentatively, D is TRBD1 (5 bases). Germline V lookup: CDR1 MNHNS, CDR2 SASEGT. The CDR3 consists of 14 residues. Between the trimmed V and J ends, which lost 6 bases and 9 bases, there was a span of 18 bases. The chain's CDR3 is CASRLGTPEAPQHF. CDR3 in DNA: TGTGCCAGCAGATTAGGGACTCCGGAAGCGCCCCAGCATTTT.

V and J are TRBV5-1 and TRBJ1-2; possibly TRBD1 for D (6 bases). The CDR3 covers 15 residues. Trimming pared 2 bases from V and 4 bases from J, leaving 15 bases between. CDR1 is SGHRS and CDR2 is YFSETQ in the germline V gene. The CDR3 sequence: CASSFGQGPFYGYTF. In nucleotides, the CDR3 is TGCGCCAGCAGCTTCGGGCAGGGGCCCTTCTATGGCTACACCTTC. The complete variable domain, with remaining parts taken from reference TRBV5-1 and TRBJ1-2, reads KAGVTQTPRYLIKTRGQQVTLSCSPISGHRSVSWYQQTPGQGLQFLFEYFSETQRNKGNFPGRFSGRQFSNSRSEMNVSTLELGDSALYLCASSFGQGPFYGYTFGSGTRLTVV.

The chain recombines TRBV7-3 with TRBJ2-1, with D tentatively TRBD2 (5 bases). V lost 2 bases to trimming and J lost 2 bases, with 10 bases between them. This CDR3 comprises 15 residues. Germline CDR1 SGHTA, CDR2 FQGTGA. DNA for the CDR3: TGTGCCAGCAGCTTACGGCCGGAGGCCTACAATGAGCAGTTCTTC. The encoded protein is CASSLRPEAYNEQFF.

As for this clone: Different DNA sequences within this sample yield the same CDR3. J is TRBJ2-7 and V is TRBV18, with 7 bases matching TRBD2. This CDR3 comprises 14 residues. Trimming took 2 bases from V and 0 from J; bases not matched to a gene: 1. Germline CDR1 and CDR2: KGHSH and LQKENI. In DNA form, the CDR3 reads TGTGCCAGCTCACCAACGGGAGGCTCCTACGAGCAGTACTTC. As protein: CASSPTGGSYEQYF.

CDR3 bases: TGTGCCAGCAGTTCCGAAACAGGGGCCTATGGCTACACCTTC. This sequence encodes CASSSETGAYGYTF. The V gene is TRBV28, the J gene TRBJ1-2; TRBD1 aligns across 7 bases. The ends lost 4 bases at V and 4 bases at J; junction bases unmatched: 6. The length of the CDR3 is 14 residues. The germline gives CDR1 MDHEN, CDR2 SYDVKM.